A single sample is the source of the 28 T cell receptor beta chains below, sequenced in a study of CD8+CD57+ T cells in acquired aplastic anemia. The template used for profiling TCR beta VDJ and CDR3 was genomic DNA. A single record per CDR3 protein comes from TCRdb applying MiXCR to the reads. The sample contains approximately 190,000 distinct CDR3 sequences, roughly 64% of which appear only once. Material: sorted CD4+, CD8+, or CD8+CD57+ T cells (not recorded which) from PBMCs. The receptors derive from a human donor with severe aplastic anemia or a healthy control (not recorded which).

The chain uses TRBV5-4 and TRBJ2-7; unclear D gene. V lost 2 bases, J lost 1 base, and 13 bases lay in between. Germline CDR1 is SGHNT and CDR2 is YYREEE (reference sequence). This CDR3 contains 15 residues. The CDR3 region is CASSLTDAGSYEQYF. The CDR3 DNA is TGTGCCAGCAGCTTAACAGACGCAGGATCCTACGAGCAGTACTTC.

The chain combines TRBV6-6 with TRBJ2-7; tentative D call: TRBD2 (5 bases). The V end was cut by 0 bases, the J end by 2 bases, with 5 bases between. In germline, CDR1 is MNHNY, CDR2 SVGAGI (reference sequence). The CDR3 extends over 13 amino acids. The CDR3 region has the DNA TGTGCCAGCAGTTACTCCGGGACCTACGAGCAGTACTTC. Protein: CASSYSGTYEQYF.

The chain couples TRBV29-1 to TRBJ1-1; 9 nucleotides agree with TRBD1. Germline V CDR1 and CDR2: SQVTM, ANQGSEA. With V trimmed by 6 bases and J by 5 bases, 10 bases remained unmatched. This CDR3 spans 14 amino acids. In DNA form, the CDR3 reads TGCAGCGTCGATTCCGATGGACAGGGGACTGAAGCTTTCTTT. Its translation is CSVDSDGQGTEAFF.

This clonotype was seen a single time. The J gene is TRBJ1-1, the V gene TRBV9; TRBD1 matches 7 bases. The CDR3 consists of 15 residues. The trim removed 4 bases at V and 1 base at J, leaving 7 bases unmatched. The germline gives CDR1 SGDLS, CDR2 YYNGEE. The DNA of the CDR3 is TGTGCCAGCAGCCATACAGGGGAAGGGAACACTGAAGCTTTCTTT. Amino acid sequence: CASSHTGEGNTEAFF.

On this clonotype: Being one base from a much bigger clone, this may be a read error. V is TRBV30 and J is TRBJ1-5; possibly TRBD1 for D (5 bases). CDR1 GTSNPN and CDR2 SVGIG come from the germline V gene (reference sequence). Trimming took 0 bases from V and 11 from J, leaving 23 bases between them. CDR3 size: 16 residues. In DNA form, the CDR3 reads TGTGCCTGGAGTGTACTTTCCGGGGCAGGGCAAAGGACCCAGCATTTT. It codes for CAWSVLSGAGQRTQHF.

The chain carries TRBV7-2 and TRBJ2-2; D is perhaps TRBD1 (6 bases). CDR3 length: 16 residues. Germline CDR1 reads SGHTA; CDR2 reads FQGNSA. The V and J ends lost 4 bases and 0 bases respectively, with 12 bases between them. The CDR3: CASSYRQASNTGELFF. Here the CDR3 DNA reads TGTGCCAGCAGCTATCGACAGGCATCGAACACCGGGGAGCTGTTTTTT.

J is TRBJ2-1 and V is TRBV7-9, with TRBD1 identical over 10 bases. V gave up 2 bases and J gave up 0 bases; unmatched junction bases: 4. Germline V gives CDR1 SEHNR, CDR2 FQNEAQ (reference sequence). The CDR3 is 17 residues long. CDR3 coding DNA: TGTGCCAGCAGCTTAAGGGACAGGGGCGTCTCCTACAATGAGCAGTTCTTC. Translated: CASSLRDRGVSYNEQFF.

The J gene is TRBJ2-7, the V gene TRBV20-1; 10 nucleotides agree with TRBD2. This CDR3 contains 13 residues. CDR1 is DFQATT, CDR2 SNEGSKA, per germline (reference sequence). Trimming at V came to 3 bases and at J to 7 bases, leaving 6 bases not matched to a gene. The CDR3 loop is CSASLAGVGEQYF. The CDR3 DNA reads as TGCAGTGCTAGTCTAGCGGGAGTGGGGGAGCAGTACTTC.

The chain has TRBV19 and TRBJ2-7; TRBD2 matches 7 bases. The germline V gene encodes CDR1 LNHDA and CDR2 SQIVND (reference sequence). Losses at the gene ends were 1 base for V and 9 bases for J; bases not matched to a gene: 6. The CDR3 runs 13 residues. The CDR3 region is CASSIAAGRGQYF. The CDR3 coding sequence is TGTGCCAGTAGTATAGCGGCGGGGAGGGGGCAGTACTTC. Full variable domain (missing parts from reference TRBV19 and TRBJ2-7): DGGITQSPKYLFRKEGQNVTLSCEQNLNHDAMYWYRQDPGQGLRLIYYSQIVNDFQKGDIAEGYSVSREKKESFPLTVTSAQKNPTAFYLCASSIAAGRGQYFGPGTRLTVT.

This rearrangement joins TRBV24-1 to TRBJ1-5; D not certain. The V end was cut by 11 bases, the J end by 6 bases, with 16 bases between. CDR3 size: 13 residues. Germline V gives CDR1 KGHDR, CDR2 SFDVKD. For the CDR3, the DNA is TGTGCCAGCAGCGTCGAACAGCTTCAGCCCCAGCATTTT. Protein product: CASSVEQLQPQHF.

The gene calls are TRBV20-1 and TRBJ2-1; no clear D. The CDR3 loop spans 11 amino acids. Per the germline V gene, CDR1 is DFQATT and CDR2 is SNEGSKA (reference sequence). V lost 3 bases and J lost 8, with 8 bases in between. The DNA of the CDR3 is TGCAGTGCTAGTTTTCGGGATGAGCAGTTCTTC. This codes for CSASFRDEQFF.

In this sample, this clonotype turned up many times. The chain links TRBV6-1 to TRBJ1-2; 7 nucleotides agree with TRBD1. The germline CDR1 and CDR2 sequences are MNHNS and SASEGT. The CDR3 length is 18 residues. V shed 3 bases, J shed 2 bases, and the junction held 15 bases outside the gene matches. CDR3 residues: CASSESKGGQSPNYGYTF. The DNA of the CDR3 is TGTGCCAGCAGTGAGTCTAAGGGGGGACAGTCGCCGAACTATGGCTACACCTTC.

This clonotype showed up just a few times. The chain employs TRBV20-1 and TRBJ2-5, with D maybe TRBD1 (5 bases). The V gene lost 5 bases and the J gene lost 4 bases, with 11 bases spanning the gap. This CDR3 region has 12 residues. The germline V gene has CDR1 DFQATT and CDR2 SNEGSKA (reference sequence). CDR3: CSAFRVVETQYF. The CDR3 nucleotides are TGCAGTGCTTTCAGGGTGGTAGAGACCCAGTACTTC.

This chain uses TRBV20-1 with TRBJ1-3, with 7 nucleotides matching TRBD1. The CDR3 has 15 residues. Looked up from germline, CDR1 is DFQATT and CDR2 is SNEGSKA (reference sequence). V dropped 5 bases and J dropped 0; count of bases not matched to a gene: 7. The CDR3 reads CSAVDRSFSGNTIYF. DNA for the CDR3: TGCAGTGCTGTGGACAGGTCCTTCTCTGGAAACACCATATATTTT.

The chain uses TRBV19 and TRBJ1-6; possibly TRBD1 for D (6 bases). In germline, CDR1 is LNHDA, CDR2 SQIVND (reference sequence). Trimming took 0 bases from V and 6 from J, leaving 9 bases between them. The CDR3 length is 15 residues. The CDR3 DNA reads TGTGCCAGTAGTATAGATCCCAGGGGTAATTCACCCCTCCACTTT. Amino acids: CASSIDPRGNSPLHF.

This clonotype was seen a single time. One junction end disagrees with the germline gene, perhaps due to a read error. This chain joins TRBV7-9 and TRBJ2-1; D possibly corresponds to TRBD2 (5 bases). CDR1 and CDR2 from the germline V gene are SEHNR and FQNEAQ (reference sequence). The CDR3 has 15 residues. This CDR3 reads CASSLRVGSYNEQFF. In DNA form, the CDR3 reads TGTGCTAGCAGCTTAAGAGTAGGGAGCTACAATGAGCAGTTCTTC. Variable domain in full (rest from reference TRBV7-9 and TRBJ2-1): DTGVSQNPRHKITKRGQNVTFRCDPISEHNRLYWYRQTLGQGPEFLTYFQNEAQLEKSRLLSDRFSAERPKGSFSTLEIQRTEQGDSAMYLCASSLRVGSYNEQFFGPGTRLTVL.

The V gene is TRBV10-3, the J gene TRBJ1-2; D is undetermined. This CDR3 comprises 13 residues. Germline values: CDR1 ENHRY, CDR2 SYGVKD. V dropped 3 bases and J dropped 2 bases, with 7 bases sitting between them. DNA of the CDR3: TGTGCCATCAGTGACGAGGGCAACTATGGCTACACCTTC. Residues: CAISDEGNYGYTF.

This clonotype was found many times. The V gene is TRBV5-6, the J gene TRBJ1-1; D remains ambiguous. Deletions cut 1 base from V and 1 base from J, with 11 bases between. This CDR3 comprises 15 residues. CDR1 and CDR2 (germline): SGHDT, YYEEEE. CDR3 protein: CASSLWVRKNTEAFF. The CDR3 DNA is TGTGCCAGCAGCTTGTGGGTGAGGAAGAACACTGAAGCTTTCTTT. The full variable domain, with the rest looked up from reference TRBV5-6 and TRBJ1-1, is DAGVTQSPTHLIKTRGQQVTLRCSPKSGHDTVSWYQQALGQGPQFIFQYYEEEERQRGNFPDRFSGHQFPNYSSELNVNALLLGDSALYLCASSLWVRKNTEAFFGQGTRLTVV.

The chain joins TRBV7-3 to TRBJ1-1, with D maybe TRBD1 (5 bases). Trimming shortened V by 0 bases and J by 1 base, and 15 bases separated the two germline ends. Germline V CDR1 and CDR2: SGHTA, FQGTGA. The CDR3 covers 17 residues. The CDR3 DNA sequence: TGTGCCAGCAGCTTAACGGCAGGGCTAAATAGGAACACTGAAGCTTTCTTT. It codes for CASSLTAGLNRNTEAFF. The whole variable domain, filled in from reference TRBV7-3 and TRBJ1-1, reads GAGVSQTPSNKVTEKGKYVELRCDPISGHTALYWYRQSLGQGPEFLIYFQGTGAADDSGLPNDRFFAVRPEGSVSTLKIQRTERGDSAVYLCASSLTAGLNRNTEAFFGQGTRLTVV.

This clonotype has ten or more counts. Written as DNA, the CDR3 is TGTGCCAGCAGCCCTGGTAGCACAGATACGCAGTATTTT. The encoded protein is CASSPGSTDTQYF. This chain uses TRBV11-2 with TRBJ2-3, with D unresolved. V shed 5 bases and J shed 0 bases, with 6 bases lying between them. There are 13 residues in the CDR3. Per the germline V gene, CDR1 is SGHAT and CDR2 is FQNNGV.

This chain links TRBV2 with TRBJ2-7; 10 bases map to TRBD2. Looked up from germline, CDR1 is SNHLY and CDR2 is FYNNEI. The J segment lost 6 bases and the V segment lost 1 base, leaving 12 bases of the junction unmatched. CDR3 length: 17 residues. In DNA form, the CDR3 reads TGTGCCAGCAGTGAAGTTTCAGCGGGAGGGCCTAGTTCCGAGCAGTACTTC. Its protein is CASSEVSAGGPSSEQYF.

This chain joins TRBV19 and TRBJ2-3, with D possibly being TRBD1 (6 bases). CDR1 and CDR2 from the germline V gene are LNHDA and SQIVND (reference sequence). V lost 5 bases and J lost 3, with 12 bases in between. CDR3 length: 14 amino acids. CDR3 sequence reads: CASSGHRETDTQYF. The CDR3 region has the DNA TGTGCCAGTAGTGGGCACAGGGAAACAGATACGCAGTATTTT.

V is TRBV25-1 and J is TRBJ1-4, with D possibly TRBD1 on 5 matching bases. Looked up from germline, CDR1 is MGHDK and CDR2 is SYGVNS. Trimming took 2 bases from V and 8 from J, leaving 12 bases between them. This CDR3 is 14 amino acids long. CDR3 nucleotide sequence: TGTGCCAGCAGTGAACGGGGCGTCGGGGAAAAACTGTTTTTT. Protein: CASSERGVGEKLFF.

In this sample, this clonotype turned up many times. This sequence joins TRBV2 and TRBJ2-2; a weak D match, TRBD1 (5 bases). Trimming shortened V by 4 bases and J by 2 bases, and 17 bases separated the two germline ends. The CDR3 is 17 amino acids. Germline V lookup: CDR1 SNHLY, CDR2 FYNNEI. The CDR3 nucleotides are TGTGCCAGCAGTGGGGGCCCAAAAACACCTAACACCGGGGAGCTGTTTTTT. Protein product: CASSGGPKTPNTGELFF. Full variable domain (remainder filled in from reference TRBV2 and TRBJ2-2): EPEVTQTPSHQVTQMGQEVILRCVPISNHLYFYWYRQILGQKVEFLVSFYNNEISEKSEIFDDQFSVERPDGSNFTLKIRSTKLEDSAMYFCASSGGPKTPNTGELFFGEGSRLTVL.

This clonotype came up many times. The CDR3 is CASSLTARAGYEQYF. CDR3 DNA sequence: TGTGCCAGCAGCCTTACCGCCCGGGCTGGCTACGAGCAGTACTTC. The V call is TRBV9, the J call TRBJ2-7, with D uncertain. V was trimmed by 4 bases and J by 3 bases, leaving 17 bases between them. CDR3 size: 15 residues. In germline, CDR1 is SGDLS, CDR2 YYNGEE.

This clonotype was counted only a few times. CDR3 coding DNA: TGTGCCAGCAGCTTAGGCCAGTACGAGCAGTACTTC. Encoded protein: CASSLGQYEQYF. The chain combines TRBV13 with TRBJ2-7; no reliable D call. This CDR3 is built from 12 residues. The germline CDR1 and CDR2 sequences are PRHDT and FYEKMQ (reference sequence). The germline V and J ends were trimmed by 0 bases and 4 bases, with 4 bases remaining between them.

The chain carries TRBV9 and TRBJ1-2; 7 nucleotides match TRBD1. The CDR3 is 12 residues long. Germline CDR1 SGDLS, CDR2 YYNGEE. The ends lost 7 bases at V and 4 bases at J; junction bases unmatched: 4. CDR3 protein: CASRDRVYGYTF. The CDR3 bases are TGTGCCAGCCGAGACAGGGTCTATGGCTACACCTTC.

The rearrangement uses TRBV7-2 and TRBJ1-2; unclear D gene. CDR1 is SGHTA, CDR2 FQGNSA, per germline. The CDR3 sequence is 15 residues long. Trimming took 1 base from V and 2 from J, leaving 11 bases between them. The CDR3 region has the DNA TGTGCCAGCAGCTTAGACGGACGGACGAACTATGGCTACACCTTC. Translation gives CASSLDGRTNYGYTF.